This T cell receptor beta chain appears in the sequencing data of a study of CD8+ T cells in alopecia areata. Findings and caveats of the study: Higher clonality was seen in lesional scalp than in normal scalp, especially in alopecia totalis/universalis. In scalp and blood, many expanded lesional clones persisted during tofacitinib.

Noted treatment: oral pan-JAK inhibitor, 5-10 mg twice daily. Specimens obtained from alopecia areata patients comprised lesional scalp punch biopsies and peripheral blood. The germline gives CDR1 DFQATT, CDR2 SNEGSKA (reference sequence). Trimming took off 0 bases at V and 6 bases at J, with 0 bases between the two ends. CDR3 size: 10 residues. cDNA reverse transcribed from extracted RNA served as the sequencing template. Using immunoSEQ multiplex PCR, the repertoire was profiled, and TCRdb retains in-frame clones only, with some absent. The data show some 170,000 clones, 50% to 75% seen once. Concerning this clone: Its target is not known. Other DNA sequences in the sample encode the same CDR3.

The receptor comes from a human donor with alopecia areata. The specimen was CD4+ T cells sorted from blood, collected at roughly week 58, from a patient treated with tofacitinib. V usage is TRBV20-1 and J usage is TRBJ2-1; D unresolved. The CDR3 nucleotides are TGCAGTGCTAGAGACAATGAGCAGTTCTTC. Translation: CSARDNEQFF.